The clone carrying this T cell receptor beta chain was seen many times. The time point was: after trial treatment. Treatment here: LDRT plus nivolumab, ipilimumab, low-dose cyclophosphamide and aspirin (RACIN trial). Ipilimumab, nivolumab, aspirin, low-dose cyclophosphamide and low-dose radiotherapy were administered to donors. Eligibility required advanced solid tumors lacking tumor-infiltrating lymphocytes. First-strand cDNA relied on TRAV- and TRBV-specific primers spanning alpha and beta chains. TCR amplification involved about 21 PCR cycles with a constant-region primer and V-primer adapter. TCRdb reanalysed the reads using MiXCR and keeps one entry per CDR3 protein. The repertoire holds 65,000 to 95,000 distinct CDR3 sequences, with around a sixth as singletons. The sample originates from a study of low-dose radiotherapy and immunotherapy resistance in tumors. For the study at large: With 1 Gy per fraction every two weeks, Cohort 2 accumulated 13 Gy across 26 weeks.

This receptor was taken from a male donor with prostate cancer. The input for sequencing was PBMCs, taken after low-dose radiotherapy plus immunotherapy.

CDR3 region: CSVPGLASNEQFF. CDR3 nucleotides: TGCAGCGTTCCGGGACTAGCAAGTAATGAGCAGTTCTTC. This sequence joins TRBV29-1 and TRBJ2-1, with 9 nucleotides matching TRBD2. The CDR3 sequence is 13 residues long. Germline lookup yields CDR1 SQVTM and CDR2 ANQGSEA. V shed 5 bases and J 7 bases; nucleotides not matched to a gene: 6.